This entry features one T cell receptor (beta chain) sequence. Its antigen remains undetermined. This may be a read error, as it is one base from a much larger clone. This sample was included in a study of breast tumors, draining lymph nodes, adjacent tissues (TCRdb year 2016). Broadly, across the study: In breast cancer patients, the study compared the TCR beta repertoires of tumor, adjacent nontumor tissue and axillary lymph nodes. The study was designed to assess the relationships and possible T-cell exchange between tumor, surrounding tissue and draining lymph node repertoires in human breast cancer.

The data were produced on an Illumina HiSeq 2000. Multiplex PCR amplification was used to generate the TCR beta chain libraries. High-throughput sequencing was used to analyze the amplified TCR beta chain products. Clones were called with MiXCR by TCRdb after fastp trimmed the public reads at Q25, and only in-frame beta chains were retained. Entries that share a CDR3 protein sequence are merged under the most common genes and DNA. For this sample there are some 200,000 distinct CDR3 sequences; 30% to 40% appear just once. Approximately 4.3% of the sample is taken by the ten largest. The germline V gene provides CDR1 MNHEY and CDR2 SVGAGI. V is shortened by 5 bases, J by 8 bases, and the region joining them spans 15 bases. From the cysteine through the phenylalanine, the CDR3 covers 13 amino acids. Only the CDR3 portion is preserved as DNA: 39 bases, with reading frame beginning at the first base. The research as a whole found: Tumor T-cell repertoires showed less diversity than lymph node repertoires and more diversity than nontumor tissue repertoires, and tumor T-cell repertoires showed preferential V and J gene usage. The similarity between tumor and nontumor tissue repertoires was significantly greater in luminal-like breast cancer than in basal-like breast cancer. The data were considered consistent with the idea that most tumor T cells come from the lymph node and then expand in tumor tissue. The study presented the conclusion that tumor T cells originate in lymph nodes as consistent with a hypothesis, not as something directly demonstrated.

The axillary draining lymph nodes of breast cancer patients were the source of the lymph node samples. Sequenced: axillary lymph node tissue. The receptor was derived from a female donor with breast cancer. Some clones in this sample may be carry-over from other donors' samples. The chain uses TRBV6-5 and TRBJ1-2; perhaps TRBD1 is the D gene, with 6 bases matching. The CDR3 loop reads CASSHLRGDGYTF. The nucleotide sequence reads as follows: TGTGCCAGCAGTCACCTCAGGGGAGACGGCTACACCTTC.